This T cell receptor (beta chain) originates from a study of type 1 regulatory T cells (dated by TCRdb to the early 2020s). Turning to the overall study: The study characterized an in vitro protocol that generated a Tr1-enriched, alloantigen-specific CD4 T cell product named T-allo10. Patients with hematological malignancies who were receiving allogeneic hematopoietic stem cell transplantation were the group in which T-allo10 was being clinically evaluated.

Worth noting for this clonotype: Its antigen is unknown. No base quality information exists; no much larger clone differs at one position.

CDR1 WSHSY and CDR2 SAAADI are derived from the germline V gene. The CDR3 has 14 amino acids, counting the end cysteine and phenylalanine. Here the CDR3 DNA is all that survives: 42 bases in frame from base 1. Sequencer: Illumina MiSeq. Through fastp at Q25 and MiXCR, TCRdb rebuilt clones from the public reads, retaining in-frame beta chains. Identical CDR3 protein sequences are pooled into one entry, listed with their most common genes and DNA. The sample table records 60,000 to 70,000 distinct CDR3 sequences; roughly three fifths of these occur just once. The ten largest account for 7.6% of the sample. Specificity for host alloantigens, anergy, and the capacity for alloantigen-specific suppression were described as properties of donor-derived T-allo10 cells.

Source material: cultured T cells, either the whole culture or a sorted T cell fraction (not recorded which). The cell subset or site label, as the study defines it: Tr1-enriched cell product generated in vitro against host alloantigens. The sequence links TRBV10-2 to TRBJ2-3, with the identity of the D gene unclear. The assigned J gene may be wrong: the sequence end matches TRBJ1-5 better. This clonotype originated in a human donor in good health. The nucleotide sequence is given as TGCGCCAGCAGTGTTTTGGCCCCCACAGATACGCAGCATTTT. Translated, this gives CASSVLAPTDTQHF.